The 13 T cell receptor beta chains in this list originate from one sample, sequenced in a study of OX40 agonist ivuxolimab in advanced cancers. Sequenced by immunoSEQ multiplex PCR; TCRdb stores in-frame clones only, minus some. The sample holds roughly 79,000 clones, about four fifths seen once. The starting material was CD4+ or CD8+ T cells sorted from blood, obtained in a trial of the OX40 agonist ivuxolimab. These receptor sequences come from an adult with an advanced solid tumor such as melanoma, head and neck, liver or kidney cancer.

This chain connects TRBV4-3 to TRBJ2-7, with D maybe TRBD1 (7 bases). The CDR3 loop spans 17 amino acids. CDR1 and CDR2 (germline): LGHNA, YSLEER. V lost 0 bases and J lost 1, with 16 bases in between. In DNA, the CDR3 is TGCGCCAGCAGCCAAGAGAGGAGGGGGCAGGGATCCTACGAGCAGTACTTC. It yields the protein CASSQERRGQGSYEQYF.

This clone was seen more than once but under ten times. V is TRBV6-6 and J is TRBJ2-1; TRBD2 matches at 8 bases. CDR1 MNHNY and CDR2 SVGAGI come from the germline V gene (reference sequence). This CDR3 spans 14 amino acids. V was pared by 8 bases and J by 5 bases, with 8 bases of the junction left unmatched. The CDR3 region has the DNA TGTGCCAGCCAGAACAGCGGGAGCGACAATGAGCAGTTCTTC. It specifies CASQNSGSDNEQFF.

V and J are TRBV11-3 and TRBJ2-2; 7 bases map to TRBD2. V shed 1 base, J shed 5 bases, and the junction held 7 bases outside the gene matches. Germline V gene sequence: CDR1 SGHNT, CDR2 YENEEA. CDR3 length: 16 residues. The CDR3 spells CASSLGWRETTGELFF. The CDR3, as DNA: TGTGCCAGCAGCTTAGGGTGGCGGGAGACAACCGGGGAGCTGTTTTTT.

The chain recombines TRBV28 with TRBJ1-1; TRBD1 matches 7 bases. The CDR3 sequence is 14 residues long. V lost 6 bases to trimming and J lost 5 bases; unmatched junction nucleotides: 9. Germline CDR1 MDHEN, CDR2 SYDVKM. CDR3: CASRTGWGVTEAFF. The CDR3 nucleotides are TGTGCCAGCAGGACAGGGTGGGGTGTTACTGAAGCTTTCTTT.

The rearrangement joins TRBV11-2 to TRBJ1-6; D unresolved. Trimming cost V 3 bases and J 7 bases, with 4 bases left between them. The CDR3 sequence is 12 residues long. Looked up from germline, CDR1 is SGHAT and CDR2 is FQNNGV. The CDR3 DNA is TGTGCCAGCAGCTTCCCGAATTCACCCCTCCACTTT. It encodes CASSFPNSPLHF.

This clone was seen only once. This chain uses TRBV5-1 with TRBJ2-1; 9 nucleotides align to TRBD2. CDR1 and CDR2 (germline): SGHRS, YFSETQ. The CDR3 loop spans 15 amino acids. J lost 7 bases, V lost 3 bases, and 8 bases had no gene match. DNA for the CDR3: TGCGCCAGCAGCTCGGGACTAGCCTCTATAAATGAGCAGTTCTTC. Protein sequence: CASSSGLASINEQFF.

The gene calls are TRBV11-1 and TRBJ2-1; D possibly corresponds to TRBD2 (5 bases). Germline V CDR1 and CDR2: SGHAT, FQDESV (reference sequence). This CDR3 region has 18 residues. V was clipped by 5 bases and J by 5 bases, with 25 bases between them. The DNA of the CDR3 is TGTGCCAGCAGCCCAGCAGCCTTGACTATCGGCTCTGACAATGAGCAGTTCTTC. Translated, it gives CASSPAALTIGSDNEQFF.

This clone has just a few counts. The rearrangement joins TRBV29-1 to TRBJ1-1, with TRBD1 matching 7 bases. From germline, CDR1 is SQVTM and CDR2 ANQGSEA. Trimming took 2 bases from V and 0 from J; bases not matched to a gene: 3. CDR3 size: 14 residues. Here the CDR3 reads CSVEQGGMNTEAFF. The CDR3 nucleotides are TGCAGCGTTGAACAGGGGGGGATGAACACTGAAGCTTTCTTT.

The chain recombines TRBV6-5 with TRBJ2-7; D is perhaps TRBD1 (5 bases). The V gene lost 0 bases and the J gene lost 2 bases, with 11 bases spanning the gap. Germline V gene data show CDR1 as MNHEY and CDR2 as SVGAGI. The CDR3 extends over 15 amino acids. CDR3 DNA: TGTGCCAGCAGTTACTCGATTGGGGCAACCTACGAGCAGTACTTC. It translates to CASSYSIGATYEQYF.

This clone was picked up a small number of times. Here the CDR3 reads CASSLALAGNYEQYF. The CDR3, as DNA: TGTGCCAGCAGCTTAGCCCTAGCGGGGAACTACGAGCAGTACTTC. This chain connects TRBV7-8 to TRBJ2-7; 9 bases match TRBD2. CDR3 length: 15 amino acids. Germline values: CDR1 SGHVS, CDR2 FQNEAQ. V trimming: 0 bases; J trimming: 3 bases; junction bases outside the gene matches: 3.

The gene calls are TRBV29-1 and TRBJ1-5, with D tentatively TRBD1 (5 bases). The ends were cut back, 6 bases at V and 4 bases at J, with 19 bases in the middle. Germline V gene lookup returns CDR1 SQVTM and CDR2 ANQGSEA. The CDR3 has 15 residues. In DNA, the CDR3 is TGCAGCGTCCTCGGGGCTGGAGGGTGGAATCAGCCCCAGCATTTT. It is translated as CSVLGAGGWNQPQHF.

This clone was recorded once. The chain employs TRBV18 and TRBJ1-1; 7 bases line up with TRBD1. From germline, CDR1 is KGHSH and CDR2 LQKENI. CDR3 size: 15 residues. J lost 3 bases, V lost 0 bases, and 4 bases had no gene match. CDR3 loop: CASSPPKGGDTEAFF. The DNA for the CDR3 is TGTGCCAGCTCACCACCGAAAGGGGGCGACACTGAAGCTTTCTTT.

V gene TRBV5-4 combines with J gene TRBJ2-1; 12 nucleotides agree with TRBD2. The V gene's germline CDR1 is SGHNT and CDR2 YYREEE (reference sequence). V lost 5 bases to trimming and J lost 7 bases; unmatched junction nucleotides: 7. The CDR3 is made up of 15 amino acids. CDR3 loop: CASRRLAGGRNEQFF. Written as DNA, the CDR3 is TGTGCCAGCAGGAGGCTAGCGGGGGGGCGAAATGAGCAGTTCTTC. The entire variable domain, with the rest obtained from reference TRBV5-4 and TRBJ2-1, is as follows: ETGVTQSPTHLIKTRGQQVTLRCSSQSGHNTVSWYQQALGQGPQFIFQYYREEENGRGNFPPRFSGLQFPNYSSELNVNALELDDSALYLCASRRLAGGRNEQFFGPGTRLTVL.